In its sample, the clone carrying this T cell receptor (beta chain) was seen once. The repertoire was sequenced with immunoSEQ multiplex PCR; TCRdb's copy has only in-frame clones and lacks some. The sample has over 65,000 clones, 95% to 97% seen once. This specimen belongs to a study of technical replicates of blood from several donors. The germline V gene has CDR1 SGHTA and CDR2 FQGNSA. Trimming cost V 6 bases and J 2 bases, with 9 bases left between them. This CDR3 is 13 amino acids long. The TCR comes from a human donor in good health. The J gene is TRBJ2-3, the V gene TRBV7-2, with D unclear. Sequenced material: T cells isolated from PBMCs. CDR3 region: CASRDIYTDTQYF. DNA for the CDR3: TGTGCCAGCAGAGACATTTACACAGATACGCAGTATTTT.